This T cell receptor beta chain was recovered during a study of T cells in Graves' hyperthyroidism and ophthalmopathy. This clonotype has only a few counts. Antigen unknown. The V gene's germline CDR1 is DFQATT and CDR2 SNEGSKA (reference sequence). This CDR3 has 18 residues. V lost 0 bases to trimming and J lost 2 bases, with 21 bases between them. Regarding the study as a whole: Most thyroid clonotypes with frequency above 0.001 were detected in blood.

The study left out patients who had uncontrolled infection, other autoimmune disease, pregnancy or lactation. Regions amplified from RNA transcripts were the TCR beta CDR3 regions. RT-PCR in the first round (using the HTBI primer set) targeted the TCR CDR3. MiXCR, applied by TCRdb to the multiplex PCR reads, yields one record per CDR3 protein. In the table there are around 530,000 distinct CDR3 sequences, under 20% of which are singletons. The TCR comes from a woman aged 18-30 years with Graves' ophthalmopathy. This chain joins TRBV20-1 and TRBJ2-3; no clear D gene. The source material was blood. The CDR3, as DNA: TGCAGTGCTAGAGATTTTGGTAAATGGCCCAACCACACAGATACGCAGTATTTT. As protein: CSARDFGKWPNHTDTQYF.